Listed below are T cell receptor beta chains from one sample, sequenced in a study of T cell responses to AZD1222 COVID-19 vaccine. Sequencing used immunoSEQ multiplex PCR; TCRdb keeps in-frame clones, though not all of them. The sample yields roughly 140,000 clones, 92% seen once. Material: peripheral blood, obtained 28 days after the second AZD1222 dose. The receptors shown here come from an adult who received the AZD1222 COVID-19 vaccine. The CDR3 runs from the conserved cysteine through the conserved F or W. A D gene is named only where the DNA matches it firmly. Only part of the rows carry a size: once, few, many, or a class if the clone is expanded.

length	D	V	J	size	CDR3	DNA
13	TRBD1	TRBV11-2	TRBJ2-3	.	CASSPGTADTQYF	TGTGCCAGCAGCCCAGGGACAGCAGATACGCAGTATTTT
13	TRBD2	TRBV6-2/TRBV6-3	TRBJ2-1	.	CASSLPGGNEQFF	TGTGCCAGCAGCCTACCGGGGGGCAATGAGCAGTTCTTC
14	.	TRBV5-1	TRBJ2-5	.	CASSYTRFQETQYF	TGCGCCAGCAGCTATACACGATTTCAAGAGACCCAGTACTTC
13	.	TRBV7-2	TRBJ2-6	.	CASRARGANVLTF	TGTGCCAGCAGGGCACGTGGGGCCAACGTCCTGACTTTC
12	.	TRBV30	TRBJ1-4	.	CAWRQMDEKLFF	TGTGCCTGGAGGCAGATGGATGAAAAACTGTTTTTT
12	.	TRBV30	TRBJ2-7	once	CAWGWQPYEQYF	TGTGCCTGGGGGTGGCAGCCTTACGAGCAGTACTTC
13	TRBD1	TRBV7-2	TRBJ1-2	.	CASSRDSNYGYTF	TGTGCCAGCAGCCGGGACAGTAACTATGGCTACACCTTC
14	TRBD1	TRBV28	TRBJ1-6	.	CASRRTGYNSPLHF	TGTGCCAGCCGCAGGACAGGGTATAATTCACCCCTCCACTTT
15	TRBD1	TRBV12-5	TRBJ1-5	.	CASGLGAGGLQPQHF	TGTGCTAGTGGTTTGGGAGCAGGGGGCCTTCAGCCCCAGCATTTT
13	.	TRBV25-1	TRBJ1-2	.	CASSEPSGPGPTF	TGTGCCAGCAGTGAACCTTCCGGGCCAGGCCCCACCTTC
16	.	TRBV3-1/TRBV3-2	TRBJ1-3	.	CASSRLSPRAGNTIYF	TGTGCCAGCAGCCGACTTTCCCCCCGGGCTGGAAACACCATATATTTT
14	TRBD1	TRBV29-1	TRBJ2-1	.	CSVFQGDSYNEQFF	TGCAGCGTCTTTCAGGGGGATTCCTACAATGAGCAGTTCTTC
17	.	TRBV2	TRBJ2-2	.	CASSEGGGGVISGELFF	TGTGCCAGCAGTGAAGGAGGGGGAGGGGTCATATCCGGGGAGCTGTTTTTT
16	.	TRBV27	TRBJ2-7	.	CASSTGVSGSSYEQYF	TGTGCCAGCAGTACCGGTGTAAGCGGTAGTTCCTACGAGCAGTACTTC
11	.	TRBV19	TRBJ1-1	.	CASSVGPEAFF	TGTGCCAGTAGTGTGGGACCTGAAGCTTTCTTT
14	TRBD1	TRBV2	TRBJ1-2	.	CASSGDRTDYGYTF	TGTGCCAGCAGTGGGGACAGGACGGACTATGGCTACACCTTC
15	.	TRBV5-1	TRBJ2-7	.	CASSLDSPSSYEQYF	TGCGCCAGCAGCTTGGACAGCCCGAGCTCCTACGAGCAGTACTTC
12	.	TRBV12-3/TRBV12-4	TRBJ1-2	.	CASSLNGNGYTF	TGTGCCAGCAGTTTAAATGGAAATGGCTACACCTTC
14	TRBD1	TRBV28	TRBJ1-2	.	CASRVYPTGSSYTF	TGTGCCAGCAGAGTTTACCCGACAGGGAGTAGCTACACCTTC
16	TRBD1	TRBV30	TRBJ1-2	.	CAWSQAPTGGIYGYTF	TGTGCCTGGAGTCAGGCCCCGACAGGGGGGATCTATGGCTACACCTTC
17	.	TRBV4-2	TRBJ1-1	.	CASSQDRGAGLNTEAFF	TGTGCCAGCAGCCAAGATAGGGGGGCCGGACTGAACACTGAAGCTTTCTTT
18	TRBD2	TRBV5-1	TRBJ2-4	.	CASSLGPGGSSPQNIQYF	TGCGCCAGCAGCTTGGGGCCGGGGGGAAGTAGCCCCCAAAACATTCAGTACTTC
15	.	TRBV30	TRBJ1-6	.	CACLPQLTFDRPLHF	TGTGCCTGCCTACCTCAACTTACCTTCGACAGGCCTCTCCACTTT
14	TRBD2	TRBV7-9	TRBJ2-7	.	CASSLMGTSYEQYF	TGTGCCAGCAGCTTAATGGGGACTAGCTACGAGCAGTACTTC
16	.	TRBV5-1	TRBJ1-5	.	CASSSRLPKGNQPQHF	TGCGCCAGCAGCTCACGACTCCCGAAGGGCAATCAGCCCCAGCATTTT
15	TRBD2	TRBV30	TRBJ2-1	.	CAWSRAAGGYNEQFF	TGTGCCTGGAGCCGGGCAGCGGGAGGCTACAATGAGCAGTTCTTC
14	TRBD1	TRBV2	TRBJ1-2	.	CASKPQGLNYGYTF	TGTGCCAGCAAACCACAGGGGCTGAACTATGGCTACACCTTC
14	.	TRBV4-1	TRBJ1-1	.	CASSQDRTLPEAFF	TGCGCCAGCAGCCAAGATCGAACTCTTCCTGAAGCTTTCTTT
13	.	TRBV20-1	TRBJ1-6	.	CSASPTGNSPLHF	TGCAGTGCTAGTCCGACGGGGAATTCACCCCTCCACTTT
13	.	TRBV6-6	TRBJ1-1	.	CASSYSANTEAFF	TGTGCCAGCAGTTACTCCGCGAACACTGAAGCTTTCTTT
14	.	TRBV6-5	TRBJ1-1	.	CASSYTGMNTEAFF	TGTGCCAGCAGTTACACCGGGATGAACACTGAAGCTTTCTTT
15	.	TRBV5-6	TRBJ1-2	.	CASSFPPLDSYGYTF	TGTGCCAGCAGCTTCCCTCCGTTGGACAGCTATGGCTACACCTTC
16	.	TRBV5-1	TRBJ2-5	few	CASSSKPPGPGETQYF	TGCGCCAGCAGCTCTAAACCCCCAGGCCCGGGAGAGACCCAGTACTTC
14	TRBD2	TRBV28	TRBJ2-2	.	CASSQRGGTGELFF	TGTGCCAGCAGTCAACGGGGGGGAACCGGGGAGCTGTTTTTT
14	.	TRBV6-6	TRBJ1-1	.	CASSYSTGDTEAFF	TGTGCCAGCAGTTACTCTACGGGGGACACTGAAGCTTTCTTT
12	.	TRBV24-1	TRBJ2-1	.	CATSDSTTEQFF	TGTGCCACCAGTGATTCGACTACTGAGCAGTTCTTC
18	TRBD1	TRBV9	TRBJ1-2	.	CASSVGTSVRGLRYGYTF	TGTGCCAGCAGCGTCGGGACCTCAGTCAGGGGGCTTCGGTATGGCTACACCTTC
15	.	TRBV19	TRBJ1-5	.	CASSIGAGVNQPQHF	TGTGCCAGTAGTATAGGGGCAGGAGTCAATCAGCCCCAGCATTTT
15	.	TRBV6-5	TRBJ1-3	.	CASSYSGLSGNTIYF	TGTGCCAGCAGTTACAGTGGTCTCTCTGGAAACACCATATATTTT
15	.	TRBV7-2	TRBJ2-4	.	CASSSNSVAKNIQYF	TGTGCCAGCAGCTCTAACAGCGTAGCCAAAAACATTCAGTACTTC
15	.	TRBV4-3	TRBJ1-2	once	CASSPSRAGIYGYTF	TGCGCCAGCAGCCCCTCTCGGGCAGGGATCTATGGCTACACCTTC
11	.	TRBV3-1/TRBV3-2	TRBJ2-3	.	CASSLTDTQYF	TGTGCCAGCAGCCTGACAGATACGCAGTATTTT
14	.	TRBV7-9	TRBJ2-6	.	CASSPGPGANVLTF	TGTGCCAGCAGCCCCGGTCCTGGGGCCAACGTCCTGACTTTC
13	TRBD2	TRBV12-3/TRBV12-4	TRBJ2-5	once	CASTIAGEETQYF	TGTGCCAGCACCATAGCGGGAGAAGAGACCCAGTACTTC
15	.	TRBV3-1/TRBV3-2	TRBJ2-3	once	CASSQGPGGTDTQYF	TGTGCCAGCAGCCAAGGCCCCGGGGGCACAGATACGCAGTATTTT
13	TRBD2	TRBV19	TRBJ2-5	.	CSSGTSGQETQYF	TGTTCCTCCGGGACTAGCGGCCAAGAGACCCAGTACTTC
14	.	TRBV4-3	TRBJ1-1	.	CASSRDRPNTEAFF	TGCGCCAGCAGCCGAGACAGGCCGAACACTGAAGCTTTCTTT
13	.	TRBV7-3	TRBJ1-6	.	CASSLDSNSPLHF	TGTGCCAGCAGCTTAGATAGTAATTCACCCCTCCACTTT
13	.	TRBV18	TRBJ2-5	.	CASSLGQQETQYF	TGTGCCAGCTCACTCGGACAGCAAGAGACCCAGTACTTC
13	.	TRBV7-2	TRBJ1-2	.	CASSLVPSDGYTF	TGTGCCAGCAGCTTAGTCCCCAGTGACGGCTACACCTTC